The source of this TCR beta chain is a study of response to subunit inactivated influenza vaccine. Study observations and caveats: Authors suggested each seasonal flu vaccination may recruit only limited numbers of new T cells.

The CDR3 has 12 amino acids. Germline CDR1 MNHNY, CDR2 SVGAGI (reference sequence). V was pared by 6 bases and J by 5 bases, with 10 bases between. TCRdb analysed the RT-PCR reads with MiXCR anew, one entry per CDR3 protein. The data contain roughly 700,000 distinct CDR3 sequences, more than 15% of them singletons. This clonotype was picked up a small number of times. The antigen remains undetermined. The source material was PBMCs from blood, sampled about 11 days after vaccination. This receptor was obtained from a man aged 50-59 years who received an inactivated influenza vaccine. The chain couples TRBV6-6 to TRBJ1-2; D ambiguous. The CDR3 protein is CASRSMEYGYTF. The CDR3 DNA reads as TGTGCCAGCAGAAGCATGGAGTATGGCTACACCTTC.